This record concerns one T cell receptor beta chain sequence. Antigen unknown. At one boundary the junction diverges from the germline segment, which might be a read error. This entry belongs to a study of shared clonotypes between healthy human individuals. The study, taken as a whole, reports: Having only a few donors restricted how much genetic and exposure-history diversity was captured.

Deep level was the assay's run setting. For sorted subsets, 150 to 200 ng DNA per replicate equaled about 30,000 T cell genomes. Clones were sequenced by immunoSEQ multiplex PCR, and TCRdb holds only the in-frame ones, with some missing. The table has about 1.5 million clones, under 99% seen once; the top ten hold approximately 0.44%. The receptor was derived from a man aged 25-40 years in good health. Sample: naive CD4+ T cells sorted from blood. The subset denotes: CD45RA+ positively selected.

This chain's CDR3 is CASSEKSGRVRYF. The CDR3 DNA reads TGTGCCAGTAGTGAGAAGAGCGGTCGAGTGAGGTACTTT. The V gene is TRBV19, the J gene TRBJ1-1; D remains ambiguous. Germline V gives CDR1 LNHDA, CDR2 SQIVND (reference sequence). This CDR3 is built from 13 residues.